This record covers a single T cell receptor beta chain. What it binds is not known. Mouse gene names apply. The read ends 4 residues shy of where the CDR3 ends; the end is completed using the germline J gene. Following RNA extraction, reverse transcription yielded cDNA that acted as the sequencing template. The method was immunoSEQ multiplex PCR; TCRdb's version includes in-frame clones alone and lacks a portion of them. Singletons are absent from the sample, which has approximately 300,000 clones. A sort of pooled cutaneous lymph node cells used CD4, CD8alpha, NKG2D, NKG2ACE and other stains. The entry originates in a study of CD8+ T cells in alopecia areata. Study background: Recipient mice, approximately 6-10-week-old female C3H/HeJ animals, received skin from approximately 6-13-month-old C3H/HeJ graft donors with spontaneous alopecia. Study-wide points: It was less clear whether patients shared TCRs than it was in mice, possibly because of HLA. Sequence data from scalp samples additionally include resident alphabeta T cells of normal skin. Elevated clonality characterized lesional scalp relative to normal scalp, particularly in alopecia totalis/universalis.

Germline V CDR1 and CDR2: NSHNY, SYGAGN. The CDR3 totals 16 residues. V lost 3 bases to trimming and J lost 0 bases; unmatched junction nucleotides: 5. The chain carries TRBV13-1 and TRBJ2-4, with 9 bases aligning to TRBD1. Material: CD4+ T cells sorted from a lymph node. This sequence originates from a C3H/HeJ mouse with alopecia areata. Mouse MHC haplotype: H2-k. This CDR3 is CASSAGTGYSQNTLYF. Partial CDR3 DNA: TGTGCCAGCAGTGCCGGGACAGGGTATAGTCAAAAC.